One and the same sample provided the 32 T cell receptor beta chains below, sequenced in a study of T-cell reconstitution after alpha-beta-depleted transplantation in children. Study-wide points: Fresh T-cell production supplied most of the T-cell counts and diversity seen one year after transplant.

These receptors' antigens are unknown. Unique molecular identifiers were built into the TCRbeta library. TCRdb reprocessed the PCR reads with MiXCR, giving one entry per CDR3 protein. The sample lists about 290,000 distinct CDR3 sequences, 7.5% to 9% occurring once. Specimen: peripheral blood, collected 360 days after TCRalphabeta/CD19-depleted stem cell transplant. Receptors originate from a female patient between 2 and 15 years old who had a stem cell transplant for Fanconi anemia, so the T cells may come from the graft donor.

This clonotype was seen more than once but under ten times. The rearrangement uses TRBV10-3 and TRBJ1-3; no clear D gene. Trimming removed 7 bases from V and 1 base from J, with 8 bases in between. The CDR3 length is 13 residues. Germline assignment: CDR1 ENHRY and CDR2 SYGVKD. CDR3 residues: CAITTFSGNTIYF. The DNA of the CDR3 is TGTGCCATCACTACGTTTTCTGGAAACACCATATATTTT.

The gene calls are TRBV6-1 and TRBJ1-5; D unresolved. The germline gives CDR1 MNHNS, CDR2 SASEGT. This CDR3 contains 15 residues. Trimming cost V 1 base and J 3 bases, with 10 bases left between them. The CDR3: CASSEEPRINQPQHF. The CDR3 nucleotides are TGTGCCAGCAGTGAAGAACCAAGAATCAATCAGCCCCAGCATTTT.

This clonotype was found a few times. The chain combines TRBV18 with TRBJ2-5; D not resolved. The CDR3 is 14 amino acids. In germline, CDR1 is KGHSH, CDR2 LQKENI. The V gene lost 4 bases and the J gene lost 2 bases, with 11 bases spanning the gap. This chain's CDR3 is CASSHNSKQETQYF. Here the CDR3 DNA reads TGTGCCAGCTCACATAACTCGAAACAAGAGACCCAGTACTTC.

This clonotype has at least ten counts. V and J are TRBV12-3 or TRBV12-4 and TRBJ2-2; D gene unclear. With 2 bases removed from V and 6 bases from J, the gap between germline ends came to 7 bases. The CDR3 length is 13 residues. This CDR3 reads CASSLTRAGELFF. The DNA of the CDR3 is TGTGCCAGCAGTTTAACCCGGGCCGGGGAGCTGTTTTTT.

This clonotype has a count of ten or more. This chain links TRBV12-3 or TRBV12-4 with TRBJ2-7, with D maybe TRBD1 (6 bases). CDR3 length: 13 residues. The ends were cut back, 6 bases at V and 3 bases at J, with 12 bases in the middle. This CDR3 reads CASRHRDNYEQYF. The CDR3 region has the DNA TGTGCCAGCAGGCACCGGGACAACTACGAGCAGTACTTC.

This clonotype has a count of ten or more. The chain employs TRBV12-3 or TRBV12-4 and TRBJ1-3, with D maybe TRBD1 (6 bases). V gave up 7 bases and J gave up 4 bases, with 11 bases separating them. The CDR3 spans 13 residues. CDR3 DNA sequence: TGTGCCAGCATGCAGGGGTGGGGAAACACCATATATTTT. Encoded protein: CASMQGWGNTIYF.

This clonotype was detected only a few times. The genes are TRBV4-1 and TRBJ1-1; D gene uncertain. The germline CDR1 and CDR2 sequences are MGHRA and YSYEKL. This CDR3 has 15 amino acids. Trimming stripped 2 bases from V and 1 base from J, with 11 bases between. CDR3 nucleotide sequence: TGCGCCAGCAGCCAACGATCGCAGGAGAACACTGAAGCTTTCTTT. It is translated as CASSQRSQENTEAFF.

This clonotype has ten or more counts. V usage is TRBV12-3 or TRBV12-4 and J usage is TRBJ1-6; possible D gene TRBD1, 6 bases. V was shortened by 6 bases and J by 2 bases, with 14 bases between the two germline ends. There are 16 residues in the CDR3. The CDR3 DNA reads TGTGCCAGCAGCAGAGCCAGGGGTACCTATAATTCACCCCTCCACTTT. Encoded protein: CASSRARGTYNSPLHF.

This clonotype has a count of ten or more. This chain connects TRBV4-2 to TRBJ1-5; 7 nucleotides agree with TRBD1. Per germline, CDR1 LGHNA and CDR2 YNFKEQ. The CDR3 sequence is 15 residues long. The ends lost 4 bases at V and 0 bases at J; junction bases unmatched: 3. CDR3 loop: CASSLGQYSNQPQHF. The CDR3 DNA follows: TGTGCCAGCAGCCTGGGACAGTATAGCAATCAGCCCCAGCATTTT.

This clonotype was recorded many times. The chain combines TRBV18 with TRBJ2-1; 9 bases fit TRBD1. This CDR3 comprises 13 residues. Trimming cost V 4 bases and J 6 bases; bases outside gene matches: 1. Germline V gene lookup returns CDR1 KGHSH and CDR2 LQKENI. The CDR3 loop reads CASSQTGGNEQFF. In nucleotides, the CDR3 is TGTGCCAGCTCACAGACAGGGGGCAATGAGCAGTTCTTC. Combining the CDR3 with reference TRBV18 and TRBJ2-1 gives the whole variable domain NAGVMQNPRHLVRRRGQEARLRCSPMKGHSHVYWYRQLPEEGLKFMVYLQKENIIDESGMPKERFSAEFPKEGPSILRIQQVVRGDSAAYFCASSQTGGNEQFFGPGTRLTVL.

The chain carries TRBV30 and TRBJ2-2; D ambiguous. The CDR3 has 12 amino acids. V shed 4 bases and J shed 5 bases, with 8 bases lying between them. Germline-derived CDR1 and CDR2 are GTSNPN and SVGIG (reference sequence). The CDR3 is CAWNLGTGELFF. CDR3 sequence (DNA): TGTGCCTGGAACCTAGGGACCGGGGAGCTGTTTTTT. Filled out from reference TRBV30 and TRBJ2-2, the complete variable domain reads SQTIHQWPATLVQPVGSPLSLECTVEGTSNPNLYWYRQAAGRGLQLLFYSVGIGQISSEVPQNLSASRPQDRQFILSSKKLLLSDSGFYLCAWNLGTGELFFGEGSRLTVL.

This clonotype was observed at least ten times. The chain carries TRBV11-2 and TRBJ2-4; TRBD2 is a possible D gene (5 bases). The CDR3 length is 15 residues. From germline, CDR1 is SGHAT and CDR2 FQNNGV. V lost 4 bases and J lost 4, with 14 bases in between. Here the CDR3 reads CASSWETGPKNIQYF. The CDR3, as DNA: TGTGCCAGCAGCTGGGAGACCGGTCCGAAAAACATTCAGTACTTC.

This clonotype was found many times. The chain carries TRBV2 and TRBJ1-5, with a tentative D call TRBD1 (6 bases). Germline CDR1 SNHLY, CDR2 FYNNEI. This CDR3 contains 14 residues. The V gene lost 6 bases and the J gene lost 0 bases, with 9 bases spanning the gap. CDR3 loop: CASSPDSSNQPQHF. The CDR3 coding sequence is TGTGCCAGCAGCCCGGACAGTAGCAATCAGCCCCAGCATTTT.

This clonotype was detected ten times or more. The rearrangement joins TRBV15 to TRBJ2-7, with 8 bases matching TRBD1. This CDR3 is built from 15 residues. Unmatched junction bases numbered 5, after V lost 0 bases and J lost 4 bases. CDR1 is LNHNV and CDR2 is YYDKDF in the germline V gene (reference sequence). As DNA, the CDR3 is TGTGCCACCAGCAGAGAAAACAGGGGGTCGTACGAGCAGTACTTC. It encodes CATSRENRGSYEQYF.

This clonotype showed up just a few times. The gene calls are TRBV6-5 and TRBJ1-6; a weak D match, TRBD1 (6 bases). This CDR3 spans 16 amino acids. Trimming took 3 bases from V and 8 from J, leaving 17 bases between them. Germline V gene sequence: CDR1 MNHEY, CDR2 SVGAGI. CDR3 coding DNA: TGTGCCAGCAGTTATAGGCTCAGGGCAGGGGATTCACCCCTCCACTTT. This translates into CASSYRLRAGDSPLHF.

The rearrangement uses TRBV20-1 and TRBJ2-3; 7 nucleotides agree with TRBD2. The V segment lost 4 bases and the J segment 2 bases; nucleotides outside the gene matches: 6. CDR1 and CDR2 from the germline V gene are DFQATT and SNEGSKA (reference sequence). This CDR3 spans 14 amino acids. The CDR3 DNA follows: TGCAGTGCTACTGGACTAGGTTCCACAGATACGCAGTATTTT. It codes for CSATGLGSTDTQYF.

J is TRBJ2-1 and V is TRBV5-2; TRBD2, as called in the table, went unchecked against the DNA. TRBV5-2 is labeled a pseudogene. The CDR3 is 13 amino acids. In DNA form, the CDR3 reads TGTGCCATGGGCCTCGGGATTAGCGGGATTAAGTTCTTC. Translation gives CAMGLGISGIKFF.

This clonotype was seen many times. The chain carries TRBV6-5 and TRBJ1-4; TRBD1 aligns across 7 bases. Trimming at V came to 3 bases and at J to 7 bases, leaving 5 bases not matched to a gene. The CDR3 extends over 14 amino acids. Germline V gene lookup returns CDR1 MNHEY and CDR2 SVGAGI. CDR3 region: CASSYGQGGEKLFF. CDR3 coding DNA: TGTGCCAGCAGTTATGGGCAGGGGGGTGAAAAACTGTTTTTT.

Ten or more counts support this clonotype. The CDR3 sequence is CSASRGARSNQPQHF. The DNA for the CDR3 is TGCAGTGCTAGCAGGGGGGCGCGGAGCAATCAGCCCCAGCATTTT. The chain combines TRBV20-1 with TRBJ1-5; 7 nucleotides line up with TRBD1. The CDR3 extends over 15 amino acids. V lost 3 bases and J lost 1; bases outside the gene matches: 6. Germline V CDR1 and CDR2: DFQATT, SNEGSKA (reference sequence).

The sample holds many counts of this clonotype. V is TRBV7-8 and J is TRBJ2-7; D remains ambiguous. This CDR3 has 15 residues. The V gene lost 2 bases and the J gene lost 4 bases, with 15 bases spanning the gap. Germline V gene sequence: CDR1 SGHVS, CDR2 FQNEAQ. The DNA for the CDR3 is TGTGCCAGCAGCTTACCGGCCTTTCTGCCATACGAGCAGTACTTC. The encoded protein is CASSLPAFLPYEQYF.

The chain employs TRBV12-3 or TRBV12-4 and TRBJ1-4; D unclear. V was pared by 5 bases and J by 1 base, with 17 bases between. This CDR3 spans 17 amino acids. This CDR3 is CASSPGLGVVTNEKLFF. The CDR3 DNA is TGTGCCAGCAGTCCCGGGTTAGGAGTCGTAACTAATGAAAAACTGTTTTTT.

The V and J genes are TRBV6-5 and TRBJ2-2, with D perhaps matching TRBD2 (5 bases). The CDR3 runs 15 residues. V was clipped by 0 bases and J by 6 bases, with 11 bases between them. Per germline, CDR1 MNHEY and CDR2 SVGAGI. CDR3 in amino acids: CASSYSRPGAGELFF. Here the CDR3 DNA reads TGTGCCAGCAGTTACTCACGGCCCGGGGCCGGGGAGCTGTTTTTT.

CDR3 bases: TGTGCCAGCAGCCCCACCTTTAGCGGGGGGGCGGATGAGCAGTTCTTC. Its protein is CASSPTFSGGADEQFF. The chain couples TRBV7-3 to TRBJ2-1, with 11 positions matching TRBD2. Trimming at V came to 5 bases and at J to 8 bases, leaving 11 bases not matched to a gene. The CDR3 sequence is 16 residues long. CDR1 is SGHTA, CDR2 FQGTGA, per germline.

This clonotype came up a few times. The CDR3 nucleotides are TGTGCCAGCACCTGGACAGGGCGAGAGACCCAGTACTTC. Its protein product is CASTWTGRETQYF. The J gene is TRBJ2-5, the V gene TRBV2, with 8 positions matching TRBD1. Per germline, CDR1 SNHLY and CDR2 FYNNEI. Germline trimming cut 7 bases from V and 4 bases from J; bases unmatched to any gene: 5. The CDR3 length is 13 residues.

V gene TRBV27 combines with J gene TRBJ1-5; 7 bases are a match to TRBD1. Germline-derived CDR1 and CDR2 are MNHEY and SMNVEV (reference sequence). J lost 0 bases, V lost 6 bases, and 14 bases had no gene match. The CDR3 is made up of 18 amino acids. The CDR3 nucleotides are TGTGCCAGCAGCCACCTCCGGGACAGCTCATATAGCAATCAGCCCCAGCATTTT. This codes for CASSHLRDSSYSNQPQHF.

This clonotype has more than one count but fewer than ten. The chain has TRBV18 and TRBJ2-1, with TRBD1 as a possible D gene (6 bases). The CDR3 totals 14 residues. V gave up 4 bases and J gave up 4 bases, with 11 bases separating them. Per the germline V gene, CDR1 is KGHSH and CDR2 is LQKENI. CDR3 coding DNA: TGTGCCAGCTCACGGACAGTGGGTTACAATGAGCAGTTCTTC. Amino acid sequence: CASSRTVGYNEQFF.

This clonotype appeared many times. The chain couples TRBV20-1 to TRBJ2-1; 8 nucleotides match TRBD1. Per germline, CDR1 DFQATT and CDR2 SNEGSKA (reference sequence). The J segment lost 9 bases and the V segment lost 6 bases, leaving 13 bases of the junction unmatched. CDR3 length equals 14 residues. This chain's CDR3 is CSAELYRGKGEQFF. CDR3 nucleotides: TGCAGTGCCGAGTTGTACAGGGGGAAAGGTGAGCAGTTCTTC.

This clonotype was seen ten or more times. The chain recombines TRBV29-1 with TRBJ2-1; D might be TRBD1 or TRBD2, each matching 5 bases. The CDR3 runs to 10 residues. Between the trimmed V and J ends, which lost 7 bases and 8 bases, there was a span of 9 bases. Germline loops: CDR1 SQVTM, CDR2 ANQGSEA. CDR3 protein: CSGGMDEQFF. CDR3 DNA sequence: TGCAGCGGGGGGATGGATGAGCAGTTCTTC.

Many counts were recorded for this clonotype. This chain uses TRBV6-6 with TRBJ2-2, with D unclear. V was trimmed by 2 bases and J by 7 bases, leaving 8 bases between them. Looked up from germline, CDR1 is MNHNY and CDR2 is SVGAGI (reference sequence). This CDR3 has 13 residues. The CDR3 is CASSYPPSGELFF. The CDR3 nucleotides read TGTGCCAGCAGTTACCCACCGAGCGGGGAGCTGTTTTTT.

This rearrangement joins TRBV20-1 to TRBJ2-5; no reliable D call. In germline, CDR1 is DFQATT, CDR2 SNEGSKA (reference sequence). The CDR3 consists of 15 residues. The germline V and J ends were trimmed by 1 base and 3 bases, with 15 bases remaining between them. This CDR3 reads CSARVGAARKETQYF. CDR3 coding DNA: TGCAGTGCTAGAGTAGGAGCAGCTAGGAAAGAGACCCAGTACTTC.

This clonotype occurred many times. V gene TRBV20-1 combines with J gene TRBJ1-6; D is unresolved. The germline V gene has CDR1 DFQATT and CDR2 SNEGSKA (reference sequence). With 3 bases removed from V and 3 bases from J, the gap between germline ends came to 12 bases. The CDR3 runs 15 residues. The CDR3 is CSASVPGIYNSPLHF. CDR3 bases: TGCAGTGCTAGCGTTCCGGGAATCTATAATTCACCCCTCCACTTT.

This clonotype was seen many times. The genes are TRBV6-2 or TRBV6-3 and TRBJ2-5; D remains unclear. The CDR3 loop spans 15 amino acids. Germline V CDR1 and CDR2: MNHEY, SVGEGT. The V end lost 0 bases, the J end lost 1 base, and 9 bases lay between the germline ends. The CDR3 DNA follows: TGTGCCAGCAGTTACTCGAGGTGGGGCCAAGAGACCCAGTACTTC. Translated, it gives CASSYSRWGQETQYF.